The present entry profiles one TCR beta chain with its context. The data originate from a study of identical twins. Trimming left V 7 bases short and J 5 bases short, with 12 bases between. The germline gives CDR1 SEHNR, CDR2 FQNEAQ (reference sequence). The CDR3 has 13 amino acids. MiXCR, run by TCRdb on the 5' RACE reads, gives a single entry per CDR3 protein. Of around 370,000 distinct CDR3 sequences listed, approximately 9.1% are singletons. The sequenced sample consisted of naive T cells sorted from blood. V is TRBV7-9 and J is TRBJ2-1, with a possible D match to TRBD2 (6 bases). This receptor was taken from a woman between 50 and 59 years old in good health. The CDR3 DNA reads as TGTGCCAGCATCTTGGGACTCAACAATGAGCAGTTCTTC. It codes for CASILGLNNEQFF.